Shown below are 7 T cell receptor beta chains from a single sample sequenced in a study of beta chain features in type 1 diabetes (dated by TCRdb to the late 2010s). The library came from the immunoSEQ multiplex PCR assay. The entire isolated RNA was reverse transcribed using the High Capacity cDNA Reverse Transcription Kit, and thus expressed TCRB transcripts were sequenced. The table was pulled from immuneACCESS by TCRdb, which kept in-frame rearrangements only. Such tables lose some clones; where checked, under half of the loss comes from unresolved V genes, and the rest has no known cause. The sample profile shows approximately 260,000 clones; roughly 22% of them were found once. The leading ten clones occupy approximately 0.029% of the sample. No antigen has been assigned to these receptors. The investigation overall reported the following: Type 1 diabetes patients showed a moderate but significant shortening of TCRB CDR3 length in all four CD4+ subsets.

Sequencing was performed on naive CD4+ T cells from blood. What this sample's cell subset or site label stands for: true naive CD4+ T cells. Source of these receptors: a middle-aged woman with type 1 diabetes.

The J gene is TRBJ2-3, the V gene TRBV9; 12 positions agree with TRBD2. CDR1 SGDLS and CDR2 YYNGEE come from the germline V gene. The V and J ends lost 3 bases and 4 bases, in that order; junction bases with no gene match: 6. This CDR3 is 16 amino acids long. The CDR3 bases are TGTGCCAGCAGCGCGAGACTAGCGGGAGCGCCAGATACGCAGTATTTT. This sequence encodes CASSARLAGAPDTQYF.

There are a few counts of this clone. V and J are TRBV25-1 and TRBJ2-7; TRBD1 agrees at 9 bases. This CDR3 is built from 18 residues. V trimming: 4 bases; J trimming: 2 bases; junction bases outside the gene matches: 15. Germline CDR1 and CDR2: MGHDK and SYGVNS. The CDR3 region has the DNA TGTGCCAGCAGTGCCTCCCCGGGACAGGGAGAGGGGACCTACGAGCAGTACTTC. Translation gives CASSASPGQGEGTYEQYF.

In its sample, this clone was seen a few times. V is TRBV7-2 and J is TRBJ1-5, with TRBD1 as a possible D gene (6 bases). The germline gives CDR1 SGHTA, CDR2 FQGNSA. This CDR3 region has 14 residues. V shed 2 bases and J shed 5 bases, with 10 bases lying between them. The CDR3 spells CASSLWDTYQPQHF. CDR3 nucleotide sequence: TGTGCCAGCAGCTTATGGGACACGTATCAGCCCCAGCATTTT.

Notes on this clone: Germline is not matched at one junction end, which may reflect a read error. The V and J genes are TRBV5-4 and TRBJ2-1; D perhaps matches TRBD2 (6 bases). Germline V lookup: CDR1 SGHNT, CDR2 YYREEE (reference sequence). The length of the CDR3 is 16 residues. CDR3 amino acids: CASSQVGGAKYNEQFF. CDR3 bases: TGCGCCAGCAGCCAAGTAGGAGGGGCGAAATACAATGAGCAGTTCTTC.

The J gene is TRBJ1-1, the V gene TRBV4-3, with 8 bases lining up with TRBD1. The CDR3 sequence is 14 residues long. V was pared by 3 bases and J by 4 bases, with 4 bases of the junction left unmatched. Germline V CDR1 and CDR2: LGHNA, YSLEER. The CDR3 coding sequence is TGCGCCAGCAGCCAGGACAGGGCTGGCACTGAAGCTTTCTTT. Its protein product is CASSQDRAGTEAFF.

Here the CDR3 DNA reads TGTGCCTGGAGTGGGGAGACTAGCGGTTACAATGAGCAGTTCTTC. Translating gives CAWSGETSGYNEQFF. The V call is TRBV30, the J call TRBJ2-1, with 9 bases matching TRBD2. Per germline, CDR1 GTSNPN and CDR2 SVGIG (reference sequence). CDR3 size: 15 residues. V was clipped by 1 base and J by 4 bases; unmatched bases: 5. Filled out from reference TRBV30 and TRBJ2-1, the complete variable domain reads SQTIHQWPATLVQPVGSPLSLECTVEGTSNPNLYWYRQAAGRGLQLLFYSVGIGQISSEVPQNLSASRPQDRQFILSSKKLLLSDSGFYLCAWSGETSGYNEQFFGPGTRLTVL.

This clone was detected a few times. V is TRBV7-9 and J is TRBJ1-1, with TRBD1 as a possible D gene (5 bases). V lost 1 base and J lost 5, with 8 bases in between. Germline V lookup: CDR1 SEHNR, CDR2 FQNEAQ (reference sequence). The CDR3 sequence is 13 residues long. DNA for the CDR3: TGTGCCAGCAGCTTAGTGACAGCAACTGAAGCTTTCTTT. Amino acid sequence: CASSLVTATEAFF.